Each of the 11 T cell receptor beta chains below was sequenced from the same sample in a study of CD8 T cells in Susac syndrome. RNA was extracted with the RNeasy kit, and a quantity of about 0.45 to 1 ug was reverse transcribed using random hexamers. TCRdb reprocessed the immunoSEQ multiplex PCR reads via MiXCR and lists one record per CDR3 protein. This sample carries around 160,000 distinct CDR3 sequences, around 94% of them seen once, and the ten largest clones take around 0.093%. Sequencing was carried out using CD4+ T cells from PBMCs. All receptors come from a human donor with multiple sclerosis.

This chain uses TRBV18 with TRBJ1-2, with 9 bases matching TRBD1. CDR3 length: 15 amino acids. CDR1 is KGHSH and CDR2 is LQKENI in the germline V gene. V shed 3 bases and J 7 bases; nucleotides not matched to a gene: 9. This CDR3 is CASSPLGQGIGGYTF. In DNA form, the CDR3 reads TGTGCCAGCTCACCGCTGGGACAGGGCATCGGTGGCTACACCTTC.

V usage is TRBV5-4 and J usage is TRBJ1-2; 11 nucleotides match TRBD1. V was pared by 0 bases and J by 2 bases, with 3 bases of the junction left unmatched. In germline, CDR1 is SGHNT, CDR2 YYREEE (reference sequence). The CDR3 is 16 amino acids. The CDR3 region has the DNA TGTGCCAGCAGCTTGGCCGGGACAGGGGGAAACTATGGCTACACCTTC. The encoded protein is CASSLAGTGGNYGYTF.

The genes are TRBV4-1 and TRBJ1-2, with D unclear. Germline V gene lookup returns CDR1 MGHRA and CDR2 YSYEKL. V lost 3 bases and J 4 bases, leaving 6 bases between the germline ends. This CDR3 is built from 12 residues. The CDR3 bases are TGCGCCAGCAGCCATCGAAGCTATGGCTACACCTTC. This codes for CASSHRSYGYTF.

The chain recombines TRBV30 with TRBJ2-3; TRBD1 or TRBD2 may be the D gene (6 bases each). V was pared by 4 bases and J by 5 bases, with 10 bases between. The CDR3 is 12 amino acids. Germline V lookup: CDR1 GTSNPN, CDR2 SVGIG (reference sequence). This CDR3 is CAWTGGGDTQYF. DNA of the CDR3: TGTGCCTGGACTGGAGGGGGAGATACGCAGTATTTT.

The J gene is TRBJ2-7, the V gene TRBV6-5; 8 bases fit TRBD1. Unmatched junction bases numbered 9, after V lost 7 bases and J lost 4 bases. Looked up from germline, CDR1 is MNHEY and CDR2 is SVGAGI. The CDR3 loop spans 14 amino acids. CDR3 bases: TGTGCCAGCACTAAAGCCCAGGGGGCGTACGAGCAGTACTTC. It yields the protein CASTKAQGAYEQYF.

The chain recombines TRBV7-2 with TRBJ2-2, with D perhaps matching TRBD1 (5 bases). V lost 4 bases and J 5 bases, leaving 5 bases between the germline ends. The CDR3 contains 12 residues. The germline CDR1 and CDR2 sequences are SGHTA and FQGNSA. The CDR3 DNA is TGTGCCAGCAGCTGGACAACCGGGGAGCTGTTTTTT. This sequence encodes CASSWTTGELFF.

The chain uses TRBV2 and TRBJ2-7; D unclear. V was pared by 1 base and J by 0 bases, with 7 bases between. Germline V gene sequence: CDR1 SNHLY, CDR2 FYNNEI. The CDR3 runs to 14 residues. The CDR3 region is CASSEGSYSYEQYF. Written as DNA, the CDR3 is TGTGCCAGCAGTGAAGGGAGTTACTCCTACGAGCAGTACTTC.

The chain employs TRBV18 and TRBJ2-5, with 10 bases identical to TRBD2. The CDR3 contains 15 residues. CDR1 is KGHSH and CDR2 is LQKENI in the germline V gene. Losses at the gene ends were 6 bases for V and 2 bases for J; bases not matched to a gene: 6. The CDR3 DNA reads as TGTGCCAGCTCCCCCCGGACTAGCGGACAAGAGACCCAGTACTTC. Amino acids: CASSPRTSGQETQYF.

This sequence joins TRBV28 and TRBJ2-1; no definite D call. This CDR3 has 11 amino acids. Per the germline V gene, CDR1 is MDHEN and CDR2 is SYDVKM. V lost 8 bases and J lost 8, with 10 bases in between. The CDR3 protein is CASGAFDEQFF. The CDR3 nucleotides are TGTGCCAGCGGCGCGTTCGATGAGCAGTTCTTC.

This clonotype was seen a single time. The chain is built from TRBV24-1 and TRBJ2-5; D is uncertain. The germline V and J ends were trimmed by 4 bases and 1 base, with 9 bases remaining between them. CDR1 and CDR2 from the germline V gene are KGHDR and SFDVKD. The CDR3 has 14 amino acids. DNA for the CDR3: TGTGCCACCAGTGAGTCGGCAGGCCAAGAGACCCAGTACTTC. This gives the protein CATSESAGQETQYF.

The genes are TRBV7-9 and TRBJ1-4, with unresolved D. Germline V gene sequence: CDR1 SEHNR, CDR2 FQNEAQ (reference sequence). Trimming took off 4 bases at V and 8 bases at J, with 17 bases between the two ends. The CDR3 has 15 residues. CDR3 sequence: CASSSMKIEREKLFF. DNA for the CDR3: TGTGCCAGCAGCTCGATGAAAATCGAACGAGAAAAACTGTTTTTT. Complete variable domain (other parts from reference TRBV7-9 and TRBJ1-4): DTGVSQNPRHKITKRGQNVTFRCDPISEHNRLYWYRQTLGQGPEFLTYFQNEAQLEKSRLLSDRFSAERPKGSFSTLEIQRTEQGDSAMYLCASSSMKIEREKLFFGSGTQLSVL.